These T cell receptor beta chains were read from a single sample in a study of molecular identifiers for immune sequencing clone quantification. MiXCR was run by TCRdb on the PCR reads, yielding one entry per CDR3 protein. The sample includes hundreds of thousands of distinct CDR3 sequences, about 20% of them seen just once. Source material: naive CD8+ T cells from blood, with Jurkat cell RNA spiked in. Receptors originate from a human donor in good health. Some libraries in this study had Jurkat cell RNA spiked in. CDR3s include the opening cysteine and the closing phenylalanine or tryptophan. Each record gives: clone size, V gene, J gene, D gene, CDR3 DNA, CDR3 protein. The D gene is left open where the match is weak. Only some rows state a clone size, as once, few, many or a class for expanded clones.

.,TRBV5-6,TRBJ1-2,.,TGTGCCAGCAGCTTGTTTTACGCTGCCTATGTCTACACCTTC,CASSLFYAAYVYTF
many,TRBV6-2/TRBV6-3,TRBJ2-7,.,TGTGCCAGCAGTTACAGGGCCAACTCCTACGAGCAGTACTTC,CASSYRANSYEQYF
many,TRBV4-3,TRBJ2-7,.,TGCGCCAGCAGCCAAGATAAGGGGCTTAATTCCTACGAGCAGTACTTC,CASSQDKGLNSYEQYF
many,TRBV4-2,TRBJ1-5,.,TGTGCCAGCAGCCAAGAGAGCAATCAGCCCCAGCATTTT,CASSQESNQPQHF
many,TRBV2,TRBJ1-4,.,TGTGCCAGCAGTGAAGCGCTTGGTGAAAAACTGTTTTTT,CASSEALGEKLFF
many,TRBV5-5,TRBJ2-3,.,TGTGCCAGCAGCTTACGGACGGACCTCCTGGGCACAGATACGCAGTATTTT,CASSLRTDLLGTDTQYF
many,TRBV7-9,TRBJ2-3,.,TGTGCCAGCAGCCCGCTAGCGTCTAGCACAGATACGCAGTATTTT,CASSPLASSTDTQYF
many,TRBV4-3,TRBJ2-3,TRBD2,TGCGCCAGCAGCCAAGGGAGAGCGGGGGCCCCCACAGATACGCAGTATTTT,CASSQGRAGAPTDTQYF
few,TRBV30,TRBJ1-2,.,TGTGCCTGGAATCGTGAGGGTGGCTACACCTTC,CAWNREGGYTF
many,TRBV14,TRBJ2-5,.,TGTGCCAGCAGCCAAGTTTTCGAGACCCAGTACTTC,CASSQVFETQYF
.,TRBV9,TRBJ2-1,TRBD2,TGTGCCAGCAGCTTGCGACTAGCGGGCCTAAAGGATGAGCAGTTCTTC,CASSLRLAGLKDEQFF
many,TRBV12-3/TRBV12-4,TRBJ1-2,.,TGTGCCAGCACCCCCCTGAAGGGACCTAACTATGGCTACACCTTC,CASTPLKGPNYGYTF
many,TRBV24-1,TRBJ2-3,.,TGTGCCACCAGTGATTCCTGGGGCAGCTCATATAGCACAGATACGCAGTATTTT,CATSDSWGSSYSTDTQYF
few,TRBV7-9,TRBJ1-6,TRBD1,TGTGCCAGCAGCCCCCTGATGGACAGGGCGACACCCCTCCACTTT,CASSPLMDRATPLHF
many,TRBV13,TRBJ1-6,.,TGTGCCAGCAGCTTAGAACGGAATTCACCCCTCCACTTT,CASSLERNSPLHF
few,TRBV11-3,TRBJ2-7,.,TGTGCCAGCGGAAAGGGAGGTGGTTACGAGCAGTACTTC,CASGKGGGYEQYF
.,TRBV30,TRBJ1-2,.,TGTGCCTGGAGTGAGTCCAGGGAGGGCCACACCTTC,CAWSESREGHTF
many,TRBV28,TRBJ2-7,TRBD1,TGTGCCAGCAGTTCCCGTTGGACAGGGGGCCGCGAGCAGTACTTC,CASSSRWTGGREQYF
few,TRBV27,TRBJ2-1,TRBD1,TGTGCCAGCAGTTGGACAGGGGGCGATGAGCAGTTCTTC,CASSWTGGDEQFF
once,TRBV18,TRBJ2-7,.,TGTGCCAGCTCACCATCGGCAAGCTCCTACGAGCAGTACTTC,CASSPSASSYEQYF
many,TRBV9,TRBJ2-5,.,TGTGCCAGCAGCGTAGGTGGGGGGGAGACCCAGTACTTC,CASSVGGGETQYF
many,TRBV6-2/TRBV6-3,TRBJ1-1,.,TGTGCCAGCAGCCAAACATTGAACACTGAAGCTTTCTTT,CASSQTLNTEAFF
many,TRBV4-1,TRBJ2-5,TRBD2,TGCGCCAGCAGCCAAGAGGCTAGCGGGGGGGAAGAGACCCAGTACTTC,CASSQEASGGEETQYF
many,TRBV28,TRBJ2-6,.,TGTGCCAGCAGTGGGAGACAGGACTCCCTCTCTGGGGCCAACGTCCTGACTTTC,CASSGRQDSLSGANVLTF
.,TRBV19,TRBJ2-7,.,TGTGCCAGTAGTATAGCGGTACTCTACGAGCAGTACTTC,CASSIAVLYEQYF
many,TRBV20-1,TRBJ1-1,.,TGCAGTGCTAGCACGCAGGTGAACACTGAAGCTTTCTTT,CSASTQVNTEAFF
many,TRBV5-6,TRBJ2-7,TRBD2,TGTGCCAGCAGCTTGGCGACTAGCCTTGAGCAGTACTTC,CASSLATSLEQYF
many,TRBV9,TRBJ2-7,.,TGTGCCAGCAGCGTAGAGGACGGGGCCTACTACGAGCAGTACTTC,CASSVEDGAYYEQYF
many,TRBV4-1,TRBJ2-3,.,TGCGCCAGCAGCCAATCCTCGAGGACGACTGGCACAGATACGCAGTATTTT,CASSQSSRTTGTDTQYF
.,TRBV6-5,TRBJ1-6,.,TGTGCCAGCAGTTATGACAGGATGAACCCCTCCTATAATTCACCCCTCCACTTT,CASSYDRMNPSYNSPLHF
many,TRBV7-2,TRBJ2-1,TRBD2,TGTGCCAGCAGCTTAGTCTACGGGCCGGGAGGTAATGAGCAGTTCTTC,CASSLVYGPGGNEQFF
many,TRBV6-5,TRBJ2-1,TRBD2,TGTGCCAGCACACCGGGAGGGCTATATGAGCAGTTCTTC,CASTPGGLYEQFF
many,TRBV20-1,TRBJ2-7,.,TGCAGTGCTCCCGGGGGAGTCTCCTACGAGCAGTACTTC,CSAPGGVSYEQYF
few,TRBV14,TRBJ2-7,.,TGTGCCAGCAGCCCCCGGGACGGACATTCCTACGAGCAGTACTTC,CASSPRDGHSYEQYF
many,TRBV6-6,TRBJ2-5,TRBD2,TGTGCCAGCACAAGGCTAGCGGGAGGTCAAGAGACCCAGTACTTC,CASTRLAGGQETQYF
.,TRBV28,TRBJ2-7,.,TGTGCCAGCAAAACGACAGGTTTCTACGAGCAGTACTTC,CASKTTGFYEQYF
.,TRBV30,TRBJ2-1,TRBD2,TGTGCCTGCACCTCTAGCGGGGGGGCGGGGAATGAGCAGTTCTTC,CACTSSGGAGNEQFF
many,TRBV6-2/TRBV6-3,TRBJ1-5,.,TGTGCCAGCAGTTCTCAGAGTAGCAATCAGCCCCAGCATTTT,CASSSQSSNQPQHF
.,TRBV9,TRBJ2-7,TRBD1,TGTGCCAGCAGCGTAGGGACAGGGCGCGACGAGCAGTACTTC,CASSVGTGRDEQYF
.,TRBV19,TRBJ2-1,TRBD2,TGTGCCAGTACCAAGGGACTACCGAATGAGCAGTTCTTC,CASTKGLPNEQFF